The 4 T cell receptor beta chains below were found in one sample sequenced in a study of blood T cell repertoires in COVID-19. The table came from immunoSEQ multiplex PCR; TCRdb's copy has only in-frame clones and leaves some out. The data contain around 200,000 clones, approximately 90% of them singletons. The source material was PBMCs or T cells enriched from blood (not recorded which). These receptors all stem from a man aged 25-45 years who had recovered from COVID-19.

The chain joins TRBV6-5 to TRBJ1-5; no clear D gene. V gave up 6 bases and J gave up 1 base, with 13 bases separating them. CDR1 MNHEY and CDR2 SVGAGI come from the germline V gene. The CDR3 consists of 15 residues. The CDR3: CASRRKARSNQPQHF. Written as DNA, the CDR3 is TGTGCCAGCAGAAGGAAGGCGAGGAGCAATCAGCCCCAGCATTTT.

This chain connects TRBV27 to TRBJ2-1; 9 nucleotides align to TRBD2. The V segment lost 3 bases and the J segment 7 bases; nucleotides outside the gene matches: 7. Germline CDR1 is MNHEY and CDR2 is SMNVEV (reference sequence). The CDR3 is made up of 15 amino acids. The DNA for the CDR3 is TGTGCCAGCAGTTTCCCAGCGGGAGGAGAAAATGAGCAGTTCTTC. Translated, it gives CASSFPAGGENEQFF.

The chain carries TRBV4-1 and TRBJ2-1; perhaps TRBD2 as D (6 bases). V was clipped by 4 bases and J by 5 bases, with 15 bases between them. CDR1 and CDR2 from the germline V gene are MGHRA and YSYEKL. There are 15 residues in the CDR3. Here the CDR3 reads CASSLAGRQDNEQFF. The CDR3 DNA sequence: TGCGCCAGCAGCCTCGCGGGACGCCAGGACAATGAGCAGTTCTTC.

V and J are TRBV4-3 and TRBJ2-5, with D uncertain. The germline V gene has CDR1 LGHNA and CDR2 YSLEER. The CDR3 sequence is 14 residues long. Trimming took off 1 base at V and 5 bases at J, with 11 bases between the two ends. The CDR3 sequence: CASSQVGTRETQYF. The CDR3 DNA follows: TGCGCCAGCAGCCAAGTGGGCACTCGGGAGACCCAGTACTTC.